Listed below are T cell receptor beta chains from one sample, sequenced in a study of cytomegalovirus exposure and HLA in healthy donors. TCRdb's copy holds only in-frame clones and misses some; the assay was immunoSEQ multiplex PCR. The sample records over 100,000 clones, around four fifths being singletons. The source material was PBMCs. The receptors originated from a woman aged 40 to 50 in good health and CMV-seropositive. Both conserved end residues are part of each CDR3. Fields, in order: CDR3 DNA, CDR3 protein, J gene, clone size, D gene, V gene. A D gene is named only where the DNA matches it firmly. Only part of the rows carry a size: once, few, many, or a class if the clone is expanded.

DNA: TGTGCCAGCAGCTTGAGACTAGCGGGTGTATCAGATACGCAGTATTTT
CDR3: CASSLRLAGVSDTQYF
J: TRBJ2-3
size: few
D: TRBD2
V: TRBV7-3

DNA: TGTGCCAGCAGCTTGTTCGGGACTAGCGGGAGCTCCTACGAGCAGTACTTC
CDR3: CASSLFGTSGSSYEQYF
J: TRBJ2-7
size: -
D: TRBD2
V: TRBV7-2

DNA: TGCGCCAGCAGCTTGGTTTCAGGGGTGAACACTGAAGCTTTCTTT
CDR3: CASSLVSGVNTEAFF
J: TRBJ1-1
size: -
D: -
V: TRBV5-1

DNA: TGTGCCTGGAGTCCAGGATTCTTGAACACCGGGGAGCTGTTTTTT
CDR3: CAWSPGFLNTGELFF
J: TRBJ2-2
size: -
D: -
V: TRBV30

DNA: TGTGCCAGCAGCGTAGAGACAGGGGCCAAAAACACCGGGGAGCTGTTTTTT
CDR3: CASSVETGAKNTGELFF
J: TRBJ2-2
size: -
D: TRBD1
V: TRBV9

DNA: TGTGCCAGCAGCCCTCCGGGATCCAACTATGGCTACACCTTC
CDR3: CASSPPGSNYGYTF
J: TRBJ1-2
size: -
D: -
V: TRBV9

DNA: TGCGCCAGCAGCTTGGGACTAGGACAGGGGACTAACTATGGCTACACCTTC
CDR3: CASSLGLGQGTNYGYTF
J: TRBJ1-2
size: once
D: TRBD1
V: TRBV5-1

DNA: TGTGCCAGCACAGGGGTTTTGAACACTGAAGCTTTCTTT
CDR3: CASTGVLNTEAFF
J: TRBJ1-1
size: few
D: -
V: TRBV28

DNA: TGCGCCAGCAGTCGTGCACAGGGACCCAACACTGAAGCTTTCTTT
CDR3: CASSRAQGPNTEAFF
J: TRBJ1-1
size: once
D: -
V: TRBV5-1

DNA: TGTGCCAGCAGGGCCGGGACTAGCGGGAGGAATGAGCAGTTCTTC
CDR3: CASRAGTSGRNEQFF
J: TRBJ2-1
size: few
D: TRBD2
V: TRBV6-1

DNA: TGTGCCAGCAGTGCACAGACTAGTGGCTACACCTTC
CDR3: CASSAQTSGYTF
J: TRBJ1-2
size: -
D: -
V: TRBV6-1

DNA: TGTGCCAGCAGCTTGCAGGGGGATAAAGCTTTCTTT
CDR3: CASSLQGDKAFF
J: TRBJ1-1
size: -
D: TRBD1
V: TRBV5-4

DNA: TGTGCCAGCACCCCGACAGCTAACTATGGCTACACCTTC
CDR3: CASTPTANYGYTF
J: TRBJ1-2
size: few
D: -
V: TRBV11-2

DNA: TGTGCCAGTAGTATAGAAGCTAGAAGCACAGATACGCAGTATTTT
CDR3: CASSIEARSTDTQYF
J: TRBJ2-3
size: -
D: -
V: TRBV19

DNA: TGTGCCAGTAGGGCAGGGGACTATGGCTACACCTTC
CDR3: CASRAGDYGYTF
J: TRBJ1-2
size: -
D: -
V: TRBV19

DNA: TGTGCCAGCAGCCCCACTTCCCTCCGATACAATGAGCAGTTCTTC
CDR3: CASSPTSLRYNEQFF
J: TRBJ2-1
size: -
D: -
V: TRBV9

DNA: TGTGCCAGCAGCCAAGAAGGGGCAGGGGTTGGCTACACCTTC
CDR3: CASSQEGAGVGYTF
J: TRBJ1-2
size: -
D: -
V: TRBV4-2

DNA: TGTGCCAGCGGACAGGGGGCAAATCAGCCCCAGCATTTT
CDR3: CASGQGANQPQHF
J: TRBJ1-5
size: few
D: TRBD1
V: TRBV6-5

DNA: TGTGCCAGCAGCTTGCACGGGACTGTTGAAAAACTGTTTTTT
CDR3: CASSLHGTVEKLFF
J: TRBJ1-4
size: -
D: -
V: TRBV7-8

DNA: TGTGCCAGCAGCGTAGGGTGGGCTAGCGGGAGAGGCGAGCAGTACTTC
CDR3: CASSVGWASGRGEQYF
J: TRBJ2-7
size: -
D: TRBD2
V: TRBV9

DNA: TGTGCCAGCAGACATATCCCGGGGAATGAAGCTTTCTTT
CDR3: CASRHIPGNEAFF
J: TRBJ1-1
size: -
D: -
V: TRBV6-1

DNA: TGCGCCAGCAGCCAGGGCCGGGACAGGGGTTTATATGAGCAGTTCTTC
CDR3: CASSQGRDRGLYEQFF
J: TRBJ2-1
size: -
D: TRBD1
V: TRBV4-1

DNA: TGTGCCAGCAGTGTTCGGGGGGGAGATACGCAGTATTTT
CDR3: CASSVRGGDTQYF
J: TRBJ2-3
size: -
D: TRBD2
V: TRBV2

DNA: TGTGCCAGCAGCTTAGGGTACGGGAGAGGAGACACTGAAGCTTTCTTT
CDR3: CASSLGYGRGDTEAFF
J: TRBJ1-1
size: -
D: -
V: TRBV7-2

DNA: TGTGCCAGCAGCCAAGGGGTGACAGGGGGAACGGGCGAGCAGTACTTC
CDR3: CASSQGVTGGTGEQYF
J: TRBJ2-7
size: few
D: TRBD1
V: TRBV4-2

DNA: TGTGCCAGCAGTCCAACTGGACAGGGGGCTGCTAGGTCCTACGAGCAGTACTTC
CDR3: CASSPTGQGAARSYEQYF
J: TRBJ2-7
size: -
D: TRBD1
V: TRBV28

DNA: TGTGCCAGCAGTTTAAAGCTCCGGACTGGGGTCTATGGCTACACCTTC
CDR3: CASSLKLRTGVYGYTF
J: TRBJ1-2
size: -
D: -
V: TRBV28

DNA: TGTGCCAGTAGGCAGGGGGTTCTGAATCAGCCCCAGCATTTT
CDR3: CASRQGVLNQPQHF
J: TRBJ1-5
size: -
D: TRBD1
V: TRBV19

DNA: TGCGCCAGCAGTCTACAGGGGACGGAGCAGTACTTC
CDR3: CASSLQGTEQYF
J: TRBJ2-7
size: -
D: TRBD1
V: TRBV5-1

DNA: TGTGCCAGCAGCGTAGGACTTGAGGGGACACAAGAGACCCAGTACTTC
CDR3: CASSVGLEGTQETQYF
J: TRBJ2-5
size: -
D: -
V: TRBV9

DNA: TGTGCCAGCAATTCGGCGGGGGGCACAGATACGCAGTATTTT
CDR3: CASNSAGGTDTQYF
J: TRBJ2-3
size: -
D: TRBD2
V: TRBV27